This T cell receptor (beta chain) appears in the sequencing data of a study of blood T cells in healthy people across ages. Trimming shortened V by 2 bases and J by 3 bases, and 7 bases separated the two germline ends. CDR3 length equals 13 residues. This clonotype was detected ten times or more. It was with a sample-barcoded 5' primer and a J-beta primer mix that a second PCR of about 7 to 12 cycles was run. TCRdb reanalysed the 5' RACE reads using MiXCR and keeps one entry per CDR3 protein. Of roughly 1.6 million distinct CDR3 sequences listed, around 36% are singletons. This rearrangement joins TRBV12-3 or TRBV12-4 to TRBJ1-1; no clear D gene. Sequences were obtained from blood. The origin of this receptor is a woman younger than 45 in good health. DNA for the CDR3: TGTGCCAGCAGTTTAAACGGCTACACTGAAGCTTTCTTT. The encoded protein is CASSLNGYTEAFF.